The rows below give T cell receptor beta chains drawn from one sample of a study of CD8+ T cells in alopecia areata. Assay used: immunoSEQ multiplex PCR; TCRdb lists only in-frame clones, some missing. The sample includes roughly 46,000 clones, roughly 65% seen only once; the top ten take under 25%. Material: CD8+ T cells sorted from blood, obtained at week 4, from a patient treated with tofacitinib. The receptor source for this set is a human donor with alopecia areata. Each CDR3 is given with its conserved first and last residue. D genes are given only for firm matches. For some rows the clone size is stated as once, few or many, or as a class when expanded; others skip it.

v_gene	d_gene	j_gene	abundance	CDR3aa	CDR3nt
TRBV11-1	NA	TRBJ2-1	NA	CASSLNYNEQFF	TGTGCCAGCAGCTTAAATTACAATGAGCAGTTCTTC
TRBV5-1	TRBD2	TRBJ2-1	NA	CASSLALAGDLYNEQFF	TGCGCCAGCAGCTTGGCTCTGGCGGGGGACTTATACAATGAGCAGTTCTTC
TRBV5-1	TRBD2	TRBJ2-1	NA	CASSFTSGGYNEQFF	TGCGCCAGCAGCTTTACAAGCGGGGGCTACAATGAGCAGTTCTTC
TRBV2	NA	TRBJ2-3	NA	CASSEEMGDTQYF	TGTGCCAGCAGTGAAGAGATGGGGGATACGCAGTATTTT
TRBV9	TRBD2	TRBJ2-5	NA	CASSVGGGGATETQYF	TGTGCCAGCAGCGTAGGTGGCGGGGGGGCCACGGAGACCCAGTACTTC
TRBV27	NA	TRBJ2-7	NA	CASSLDPGHYEQYF	TGTGCCAGCAGTCTGGATCCTGGGCACTACGAGCAGTACTTC
TRBV30	NA	TRBJ2-5	NA	CAFSGFGETQYF	TGTGCCTTCTCGGGTTTCGGGGAGACCCAGTACTTC
TRBV11-2	NA	TRBJ2-5	NA	CASSSPSTQETQYF	TGTGCCAGCAGCTCCCCATCAACCCAAGAGACCCAGTACTTC
TRBV27	NA	TRBJ1-1	NA	CASSLGPNTEAFF	TGTGCCAGCAGTTTGGGTCCAAACACTGAAGCTTTCTTT
TRBV27	NA	TRBJ1-2	NA	CASREKGMGYTF	TGTGCCAGCAGAGAGAAAGGGATGGGCTACACCTTC
TRBV5-6	NA	TRBJ2-6	few	CASSRGAGANVLTF	TGTGCCAGCAGCCGAGGGGCTGGGGCCAACGTCCTGACTTTC
TRBV29-1	NA	TRBJ1-2	NA	CSVEGGVYGYTF	TGCAGCGTTGAAGGGGGCGTTTATGGCTACACCTTC
TRBV30	TRBD1	TRBJ1-6	NA	CAWNPTGDSPLHF	TGTGCCTGGAACCCGACAGGGGATTCACCCCTCCACTTT
TRBV27	NA	TRBJ2-1	NA	CASSPGGGNEQFF	TGTGCCAGCAGTCCCGGAGGAGGCAATGAGCAGTTCTTC
TRBV6-1	TRBD1	TRBJ1-2	few	CASRGTDRSQGGYTF	TGTGCCAGCAGGGGGACAGACAGAAGCCAGGGTGGCTACACCTTC
TRBV20-1	NA	TRBJ2-1	NA	CSAPGRGAEFF	TGCAGTGCTCCCGGAAGGGGGGCGGAGTTCTTC
TRBV4-3	NA	TRBJ2-7	NA	CASSQGTLSYEQYF	TGCGCCAGCAGCCAAGGGACACTCTCCTACGAGCAGTACTTC
TRBV7-9	TRBD2	TRBJ2-1	NA	CASPGLAENNEQFF	TGTGCCAGCCCCGGACTAGCGGAAAACAATGAGCAGTTCTTC
TRBV19	NA	TRBJ1-5	NA	CASSIAGQPQHF	TGTGCCAGTAGTATAGCTGGTCAGCCCCAGCATTTT
TRBV30	TRBD1	TRBJ2-7	NA	CAWSEQGAGEQYF	TGTGCCTGGAGTGAACAGGGGGCCGGCGAGCAGTACTTC
TRBV6-6	NA	TRBJ2-7	NA	CASSRSSYEQYF	TGTGCCAGCAGTAGAAGCTCCTACGAGCAGTACTTC
TRBV29-1	NA	TRBJ2-7	once	CSVEAGHSYEQYF	TGCAGCGTTGAGGCAGGGCATTCCTACGAGCAGTACTTC
TRBV29-1	NA	TRBJ2-7	NA	CSVVALGSYEQYF	TGCAGCGTTGTCGCACTTGGATCCTACGAGCAGTACTTC
TRBV29-1	NA	TRBJ2-3	few	CSVVLPEADTQYF	TGCAGCGTTGTGCTTCCCGAGGCAGATACGCAGTATTTT
TRBV7-3	NA	TRBJ1-1	NA	CASSSSGTGNTEAFF	TGTGCCAGCAGCTCCTCCGGGACGGGGAACACTGAAGCTTTCTTT
TRBV30	TRBD1	TRBJ2-1	NA	CAWSAGQFGNEQFF	TGTGCCTGGAGTGCGGGACAGTTTGGGAATGAGCAGTTCTTC
TRBV29-1	TRBD1	TRBJ2-7	NA	CSAELDRGLSYEQYF	TGCAGCGCCGAACTCGACAGGGGGCTCTCCTACGAGCAGTACTTC
TRBV29-1	TRBD1	TRBJ1-2	NA	CSVDRDRGSYGYTF	TGCAGCGTTGACCGGGACAGGGGGAGTTATGGCTACACCTTC
TRBV7-3	NA	TRBJ1-5	NA	CASSLEVTGGQPQHF	TGTGCCAGCAGCTTAGAGGTGACAGGAGGGCAGCCCCAGCATTTT
TRBV7-8	TRBD1	TRBJ1-1	NA	CASSPDRPNTEAFF	TGTGCCAGCAGCCCGGACAGGCCGAACACTGAAGCTTTCTTT
TRBV4-3	NA	TRBJ2-3	NA	CASSQDFEDTQYF	TGCGCCAGCAGCCAAGATTTCGAAGATACGCAGTATTTT
TRBV30	NA	TRBJ2-5	NA	CAWSVQVQETQYF	TGTGCCTGGAGTGTGCAGGTCCAAGAGACCCAGTACTTC
TRBV4-3	NA	TRBJ2-5	once	CASSQDRADQETQYF	TGCGCCAGCAGCCAAGATCGGGCTGATCAAGAGACCCAGTACTTC
TRBV5-6	NA	TRBJ2-7	NA	CASSFSQQTPYEQYF	TGTGCCAGCAGCTTTTCCCAACAGACCCCCTACGAGCAGTACTTC
TRBV19	NA	TRBJ2-1	NA	CASSIAGTSLDWQFF	TGTGCCAGTAGTATAGCCGGGACTTCCCTCGATTGGCAGTTCTTC
TRBV27	TRBD2	TRBJ2-3	once	CASSLVGTSGGDADTQYF	TGTGCCAGCAGTTTAGTGGGTACTAGCGGGGGGGACGCAGATACGCAGTATTTT
TRBV4-3	NA	TRBJ2-2	NA	CASSQENPSGSNTGELFF	TGCGCCAGCAGCCAAGAGAATCCAAGCGGGTCGAACACCGGGGAGCTGTTTTTT
TRBV19	NA	TRBJ1-2	few	CASSPRTRGYTF	TGTGCCAGTAGTCCTCGGACCCGTGGCTACACCTTC
TRBV4-3	NA	TRBJ2-1	NA	CASSQDRGAHDEQFF	TGCGCCAGCAGCCAAGACCGGGGGGCGCACGATGAGCAGTTCTTC
TRBV23-1	TRBD1	TRBJ2-1	NA	CASSQSGGQGQAYNEQFF	TGCGCCAGCAGTCAATCTGGGGGACAGGGCCAGGCCTACAATGAGCAGTTCTTC
TRBV29-1	NA	TRBJ2-7	NA	CSVVAETYEQYF	TGCAGCGTTGTGGCGGAGACCTACGAGCAGTACTTC
TRBV15	NA	TRBJ1-6	NA	CATSRDQASNSPLHF	TGTGCCACCAGCAGAGATCAGGCGTCTAATTCACCCCTCCACTTT
TRBV5-6	NA	TRBJ2-1	NA	CASSLEQVMEFF	TGTGCCAGCAGCTTGGAGCAGGTCATGGAGTTCTTC